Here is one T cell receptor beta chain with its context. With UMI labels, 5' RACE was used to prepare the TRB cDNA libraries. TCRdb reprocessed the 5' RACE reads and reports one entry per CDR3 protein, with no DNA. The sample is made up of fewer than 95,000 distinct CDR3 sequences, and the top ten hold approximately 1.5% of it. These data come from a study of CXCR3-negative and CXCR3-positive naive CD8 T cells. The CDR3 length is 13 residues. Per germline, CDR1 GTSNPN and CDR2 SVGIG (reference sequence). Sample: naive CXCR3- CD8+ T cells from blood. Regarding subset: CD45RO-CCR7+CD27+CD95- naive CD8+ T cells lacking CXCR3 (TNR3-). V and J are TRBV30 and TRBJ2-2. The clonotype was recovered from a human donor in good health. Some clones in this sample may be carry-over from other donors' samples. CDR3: CAWSWVRTGELFF.